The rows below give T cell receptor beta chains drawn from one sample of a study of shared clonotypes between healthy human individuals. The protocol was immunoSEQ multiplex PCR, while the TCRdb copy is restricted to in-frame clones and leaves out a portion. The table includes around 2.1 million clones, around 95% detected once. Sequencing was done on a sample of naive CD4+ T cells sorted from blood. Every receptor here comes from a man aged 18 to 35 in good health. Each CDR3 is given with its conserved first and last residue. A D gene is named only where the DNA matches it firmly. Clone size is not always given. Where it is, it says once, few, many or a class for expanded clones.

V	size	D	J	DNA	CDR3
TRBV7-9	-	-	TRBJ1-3	TGTGCCAGCAGACCCAACAGGGCAACTGGAAACACCATATATTTT	CASRPNRATGNTIYF
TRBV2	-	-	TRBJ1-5	TGTGCCAGCAGTGTCCAGGGGTTAAGCAATCAGCCCCAGCATTTT	CASSVQGLSNQPQHF
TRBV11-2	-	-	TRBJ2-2	TGTGCCAGCAGCTCGGACGGGAACACCGGGGAGCTGTTTTTT	CASSSDGNTGELFF
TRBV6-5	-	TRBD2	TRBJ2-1	TGTGCCAGCAGCAGACTAGCGGTATACAATGAGCAGTTCTTC	CASSRLAVYNEQFF
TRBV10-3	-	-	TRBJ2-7	TGTGCCATCAGTGAGGGGCTAGCGCCGCCCGAGCAGTACTTC	CAISEGLAPPEQYF
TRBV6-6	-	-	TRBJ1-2	TGTGCCAGCAGTCTTACAGGGATGGAGGATGGCTACACCTTC	CASSLTGMEDGYTF
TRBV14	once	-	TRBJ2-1	TGTGCCAGCAGCCAAAGGGTAACAGGGCGAAGCTCCTACAATGAGCAGTTCTTC	CASSQRVTGRSSYNEQFF
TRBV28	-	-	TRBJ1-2	TGTGCCAGCAGTTTAAAGGACTATGGCTACACCTTC	CASSLKDYGYTF
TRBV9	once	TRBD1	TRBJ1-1	TGTGCCAGCAGCGCCCTACAGGGGCGGACCACTGAAGCTTTCTTT	CASSALQGRTTEAFF
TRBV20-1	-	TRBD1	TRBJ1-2	TGCAGTGCGAGGGACAGGGATGGCTACACCTTC	CSARDRDGYTF
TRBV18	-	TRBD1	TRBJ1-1	TGTGCCAGCTCACCTCCCGGGACAGGGGTCACTGAAGCTTTCTTT	CASSPPGTGVTEAFF
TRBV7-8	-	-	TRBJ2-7	TGTGCCAGCAGCCTCGACAGGCTTAACGAGCAGTACTTC	CASSLDRLNEQYF
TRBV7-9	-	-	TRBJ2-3	TGTGCCAGCAGCTTAGGACAGATTAGCACAGATACGCAGTATTTT	CASSLGQISTDTQYF
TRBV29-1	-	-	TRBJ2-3	TGCAGCGTTTCTTCAGGGTTAAGAAGCACAGATACGCAGTATTTT	CSVSSGLRSTDTQYF
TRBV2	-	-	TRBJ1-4	TGTGCCAGCATGGGCCAGGGGCTGGCTAATGAAAAACTGTTTTTT	CASMGQGLANEKLFF
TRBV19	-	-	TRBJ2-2	TGTGCCAGTAGTAGCAGTGGAGCCACCGGGGAGCTGTTTTTT	CASSSSGATGELFF
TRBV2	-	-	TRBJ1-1	TGTGCCAGCAGTCCCCCGGTGGGGGCGAACACTGAAGCTTTCTTT	CASSPPVGANTEAFF
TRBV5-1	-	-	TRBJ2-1	TGCGCCAGCAGCCCGGACACCTACAATGAGCAGTTCTTC	CASSPDTYNEQFF
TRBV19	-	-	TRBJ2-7	TGTGCCAGTAGCAATACAGGGTTAACCTACGAGCAGTACTTC	CASSNTGLTYEQYF
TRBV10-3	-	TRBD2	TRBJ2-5	TGTGCCATCAGTGTCGTAGCGGGACGCCAAGAGACCCAGTACTTC	CAISVVAGRQETQYF
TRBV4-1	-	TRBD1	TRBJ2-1	TGCGCCAGCAGCCAAGATGGTGGGACAGGCTCTGGGAATGAGCAGTTCTTC	CASSQDGGTGSGNEQFF
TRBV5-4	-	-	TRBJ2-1	TGTGCCAGCAGCTTAAGCGCGGGGTCGAGCTCCTACAATGAGCAGTTCTTC	CASSLSAGSSSYNEQFF
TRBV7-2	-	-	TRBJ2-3	TGTGCCAGCAGGCCGGGGCCCACAGATACGCAGTATTTT	CASRPGPTDTQYF
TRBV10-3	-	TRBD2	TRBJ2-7	TGTGCCATCAGTGCCGGGCTAGCGGGGGGCTACGAGCAGTACTTC	CAISAGLAGGYEQYF